This T cell receptor beta chain was identified during a study of early T cells in non-severe SARS-CoV-2 infection. MiXCR, run by TCRdb on the 5' RACE reads, gives a single entry per CDR3 protein. This table holds 53,000 or so distinct CDR3 sequences, around 10% found once. Source material: whole blood. The source of this sequence is an adult who was a healthcare worker with PCR-confirmed SARS-CoV-2 infection or an uninfected control (not recorded which).

CDR3 nucleotide sequence: TGCAGCGGCGGGACAGGTGAATACACCTTC. This sequence encodes CSGGTGEYTF. The V gene is TRBV29-1, the J gene TRBJ1-2; 8 nucleotides agree with TRBD1. Unmatched junction bases numbered 6, after V lost 7 bases and J lost 11 bases. This CDR3 contains 10 residues. Germline-derived CDR1 and CDR2 are SQVTM and ANQGSEA. Full variable domain (rest looked up from reference TRBV29-1 and TRBJ1-2): SAVISQKPSRDICQRGTSLTIQCQVDSQVTMMFWYRQQPGQSLTLIATANQGSEATYESGFVIDKFPISRPNLTFSTLTVSNMSPEDSSIYLCSGGTGEYTFGSGTRLTVV.